This entry lists 24 T cell receptor beta chains sequenced from one sample in a study of CD8 T cells in ankylosing spondylitis. Each CDR3 protein gets one entry after TCRdb re-called the 5' RACE reads with MiXCR. The sample contains about 100,000 distinct CDR3 sequences, 7.5% to 9% of which appear only once. The specimen was blood, either unsorted or a sorted T cell fraction (not recorded which). Receptors were obtained from a male donor with ankylosing spondylitis or in good health (not recorded which).

J is TRBJ1-5 and V is TRBV7-9; 8 bases are shared with TRBD1. From germline, CDR1 is SEHNR and CDR2 FQNEAQ (reference sequence). The CDR3 is 14 residues long. Trimming took 9 bases from V and 6 from J; bases not matched to a gene: 10. CDR3 in DNA: TGTGCCAGTAGCAACTCGACAGGGGCTCAGCCCCAGCATTTT. Translation gives CASSNSTGAQPQHF.

This clonotype occurred many times. The genes are TRBV5-5 and TRBJ2-1, with 9 bases matching TRBD2. Per the germline V gene, CDR1 is SGHKS and CDR2 is YYEKEE (reference sequence). The CDR3 is 18 residues long. The junction had 16 bases not matched to a gene; V was cut back by 4 bases and J by 5 bases. This CDR3 is CASSPGVKKRGADNEQFF. CDR3 nucleotide sequence: TGTGCCAGCAGCCCCGGGGTCAAGAAGCGGGGGGCCGACAATGAGCAGTTCTTC.

The sample holds a few counts of this clonotype. This rearrangement joins TRBV7-2 to TRBJ2-3, with unresolved D. Trimming pared 5 bases from V and 4 bases from J, leaving 16 bases between. This CDR3 has 15 amino acids. From germline, CDR1 is SGHTA and CDR2 FQGNSA. This chain's CDR3 is CASSPNLGGADTQYF. CDR3 coding DNA: TGTGCCAGCAGCCCTAACTTGGGTGGCGCAGATACGCAGTATTTT.

In this sample, this clonotype turned up many times. This chain connects TRBV27 to TRBJ1-2; D may be TRBD1 (6 bases). Germline V gene data show CDR1 as MNHEY and CDR2 as SMNVEV (reference sequence). The V end was cut by 3 bases, the J end by 2 bases, with 13 bases between. The CDR3 contains 15 residues. The DNA for the CDR3 is TGTGCCAGCAGTTTCGCAGGGGCGGCCAACTATGGCTACACCTTC. This gives the protein CASSFAGAANYGYTF.

The chain couples TRBV9 to TRBJ2-6, with no clear D. Trimming pared 3 bases from V and 2 bases from J, leaving 18 bases between. Germline assignment: CDR1 SGDLS and CDR2 YYNGEE. The CDR3 is 18 residues long. CDR3 nucleotide sequence: TGTGCCAGCAGCGCTCCAAGGCCCAACAACCCTGGGGCCAACGTCCTGACTTTC. It specifies CASSAPRPNNPGANVLTF. The full variable domain, rest sourced from reference TRBV9 and TRBJ2-6, is DSGVTQTPKHLITATGQRVTLRCSPRSGDLSVYWYQQSLDQGLQFLIQYYNGEERAKGNILERFSAQQFPDLHSELNLSSLELGDSALYFCASSAPRPNNPGANVLTFGAGSRLTVL.

This clonotype has a count of ten or more. The gene calls are TRBV7-2 and TRBJ2-3; possibly TRBD2 for D (5 bases). Germline V gene data show CDR1 as SGHTA and CDR2 as FQGNSA. The CDR3 runs 15 residues. The V gene lost 5 bases and the J gene lost 0 bases, with 12 bases spanning the gap. CDR3 amino acids: CASSPSPASTDTQYF. Written as DNA, the CDR3 is TGTGCCAGCAGCCCTAGCCCAGCTAGCACAGATACGCAGTATTTT. Looking up the rest from reference TRBV7-2 and TRBJ2-3 gives the full variable domain: GAGVSQSPSNKVTEKGKDVELRCDPISGHTALYWYRQSLGQGLEFLIYFQGNSAPDKSGLPSDRFSAERTGGSVSTLTIQRTQQEDSAVYLCASSPSPASTDTQYFGPGTRLTVL.

This clonotype was seen repeatedly, ten times or more. This chain connects TRBV12-3 or TRBV12-4 to TRBJ1-2; 10 positions match TRBD1. The CDR3 runs 16 residues. V shed 6 bases, J shed 5 bases, and the junction held 12 bases outside the gene matches. This CDR3 reads CASRRAGTGVLYGYTF. CDR3 sequence (DNA): TGTGCCAGCAGACGTGCCGGGACAGGGGTTTTATATGGCTACACCTTC.

The chain is built from TRBV7-9 and TRBJ2-2; maybe TRBD1 (5 bases). The CDR3 has 13 residues. V lost 5 bases and J 5 bases, leaving 9 bases between the germline ends. In germline, CDR1 is SEHNR, CDR2 FQNEAQ (reference sequence). The CDR3 is CASSKRGTGELFF. CDR3 in DNA: TGTGCCAGCAGCAAAAGGGGTACCGGGGAGCTGTTTTTT.

The rearrangement links TRBV7-2 to TRBJ1-3; D uncertain. The CDR3 runs to 16 residues. V dropped 5 bases and J dropped 8 bases, with 22 bases sitting between them. CDR1 and CDR2 from the germline V gene are SGHTA and FQGNSA. The CDR3 here is CASSRFGQAQGHTIYF. In nucleotides, the CDR3 is TGTGCCAGCAGCCGATTCGGCCAGGCCCAAGGGCACACCATATATTTT.

This clonotype was observed at least ten times. V and J are TRBV29-1 and TRBJ2-7; D possibly corresponds to TRBD1 (6 bases). V dropped 5 bases and J dropped 0 bases, with 11 bases sitting between them. Germline V gene lookup returns CDR1 SQVTM and CDR2 ANQGSEA. The CDR3 sequence is 13 residues long. CDR3 nucleotides: TGCAGCGTTAAGGGACACCTCTCCTACGAGCAGTACTTC. The encoded protein is CSVKGHLSYEQYF.

This clonotype was counted only a few times. The chain has TRBV19 and TRBJ2-7; TRBD2 is a possible D gene (5 bases). CDR3 size: 11 residues. Trimming took 7 bases from V and 4 from J, leaving 8 bases between them. In germline, CDR1 is LNHDA, CDR2 SQIVND (reference sequence). CDR3 sequence (DNA): TGTGCCAGTAAACGAGGGTACGAGCAGTACTTC. Translation: CASKRGYEQYF.

This clonotype came up many times. V and J are TRBV20-1 and TRBJ1-1, with D possibly TRBD1 on 5 matching bases. Trimming stripped 6 bases from V and 1 base from J, with 12 bases between. The CDR3 is made up of 13 amino acids. Looked up from germline, CDR1 is DFQATT and CDR2 is SNEGSKA (reference sequence). This CDR3 reads CSAPRVSNTEAFF. The CDR3, as DNA: TGCAGTGCGCCCAGGGTATCGAACACTGAAGCTTTCTTT.

This clonotype appeared many times. The gene calls are TRBV6-5 and TRBJ2-3; the D gene is possibly TRBD1 (6 bases). CDR3 size: 19 residues. Germline V gene sequence: CDR1 MNHEY, CDR2 SVGAGI. The V end lost 2 bases, the J end lost 6 bases, and 27 bases lay between the germline ends. CDR3 region: CASSYQKGQKPIHRDTQYF. In DNA form, the CDR3 reads TGTGCCAGCAGTTACCAAAAAGGACAGAAGCCTATCCATCGGGATACGCAGTATTTT.

This clonotype was counted many times. The V and J genes are TRBV6-2 or TRBV6-3 and TRBJ1-2; the D is unclear. The V and J ends lost 7 bases and 4 bases respectively, with 19 bases between them. The CDR3 consists of 15 residues. Germline loops: CDR1 MNHEY, CDR2 SVGEGT. CDR3 coding DNA: TGTGCCAGCACCCCAATGCCGGGCGTCACCTATGGCTACACCTTC. Its protein is CASTPMPGVTYGYTF.

This rearrangement joins TRBV4-3 to TRBJ2-1; D not resolved. The ends were cut back, 0 bases at V and 4 bases at J, with 7 bases in the middle. CDR3 length: 14 amino acids. The germline CDR1 and CDR2 sequences are LGHNA and YSLEER. The CDR3 loop is CASSQEVRYNEQFF. As DNA, the CDR3 is TGCGCCAGCAGCCAAGAAGTACGGTACAATGAGCAGTTCTTC.

At least ten counts were recorded for this clonotype. The chain joins TRBV5-1 to TRBJ2-4; maybe TRBD2 (5 bases). Germline lookup yields CDR1 SGHRS and CDR2 YFSETQ. Trimming shortened V by 0 bases and J by 0 bases, and 10 bases separated the two germline ends. The CDR3 totals 16 residues. Here the CDR3 reads CASSLDRGIAKNIQYF. CDR3 coding DNA: TGCGCCAGCAGCTTGGATCGGGGTATAGCCAAAAACATTCAGTACTTC.

This clonotype was detected only a few times. J is TRBJ2-7 and V is TRBV4-2, with D perhaps matching TRBD1 (5 bases). Trimming left V 4 bases short and J 0 bases short, with 10 bases between. The CDR3 is 14 residues long. Germline CDR1 LGHNA, CDR2 YNFKEQ. CDR3 region: CASSPRTNSYEQYF. For the CDR3, the DNA is TGTGCCAGCAGCCCCCGGACAAACTCCTACGAGCAGTACTTC.

This clonotype was found a few times. V usage is TRBV19 and J usage is TRBJ2-7; no clear D gene. Germline CDR1 reads LNHDA; CDR2 reads SQIVND (reference sequence). V was pared by 4 bases and J by 4 bases, with 20 bases between. The CDR3 is 16 residues long. The CDR3 coding sequence is TGTGCCAGTAGTACCTTGACTGGATCCCCTGTTTACGAGCAGTACTTC. It encodes CASSTLTGSPVYEQYF.

This clonotype came up a few times. The chain joins TRBV4-2 to TRBJ2-7; D gene unclear. This CDR3 has 13 amino acids. V lost 1 base and J 0 bases, leaving 4 bases between the germline ends. CDR1 LGHNA and CDR2 YNFKEQ come from the germline V gene. CDR3 sequence reads: CASSQGSSYEQYF. As DNA, the CDR3 is TGTGCCAGCAGCCAAGGGAGCTCCTACGAGCAGTACTTC.

This clonotype was recorded at least ten times. This sequence joins TRBV4-3 and TRBJ1-1; tentatively, D is TRBD1 (5 bases). Trimming cost V 4 bases and J 4 bases, with 13 bases left between them. The CDR3 length is 14 residues. CDR1 and CDR2 from the germline V gene are LGHNA and YSLEER. The CDR3, as DNA: TGCGCCAGCAGCCTGGGACTGGGGGTCACTGAAGCTTTCTTT. Its translation: CASSLGLGVTEAFF.

This clonotype was detected many times. The chain carries TRBV9 and TRBJ1-2; D gene ambiguous. The ends were cut back, 0 bases at V and 7 bases at J, with 19 bases in the middle. CDR1 is SGDLS, CDR2 YYNGEE, per germline. The CDR3 consists of 16 residues. CDR3 sequence: CASSVAGFLGRGGYTF. CDR3 bases: TGTGCCAGCAGCGTAGCCGGATTCCTTGGTCGAGGTGGCTACACCTTC.

CDR3 region: CASSSHESTYEQYF. For the CDR3, the DNA is TGTGCCAGCAGCTCGCATGAGAGCACCTACGAGCAGTACTTC. The chain has TRBV11-3 and TRBJ2-7, with D uncertain. Trimming took 4 bases from V and 2 from J, leaving 12 bases between them. Germline-derived CDR1 and CDR2 are SGHNT and YENEEA. The CDR3 sequence is 14 residues long.

Ten or more counts support this clonotype. The gene calls are TRBV9 and TRBJ2-2; 7 bases are a match to TRBD1. The V and J ends lost 0 bases and 2 bases, in that order; junction bases with no gene match: 4. The V gene's germline CDR1 is SGDLS and CDR2 YYNGEE. This CDR3 contains 16 residues. Here the CDR3 reads CASSVVAGGNTGELFF. The CDR3 DNA reads as TGTGCCAGCAGCGTAGTTGCAGGGGGAAACACCGGGGAGCTGTTTTTT.

This clonotype turned up a few times. The genes are TRBV7-9 and TRBJ2-7; D not certain. From germline, CDR1 is SEHNR and CDR2 FQNEAQ (reference sequence). The germline V and J ends were trimmed by 3 bases and 4 bases, with 10 bases remaining between them. The length of the CDR3 is 13 residues. Written as DNA, the CDR3 is TGTGCCAGCAGCTTCGGACCCACTTACGAGCAGTACTTC. Translation gives CASSFGPTYEQYF.